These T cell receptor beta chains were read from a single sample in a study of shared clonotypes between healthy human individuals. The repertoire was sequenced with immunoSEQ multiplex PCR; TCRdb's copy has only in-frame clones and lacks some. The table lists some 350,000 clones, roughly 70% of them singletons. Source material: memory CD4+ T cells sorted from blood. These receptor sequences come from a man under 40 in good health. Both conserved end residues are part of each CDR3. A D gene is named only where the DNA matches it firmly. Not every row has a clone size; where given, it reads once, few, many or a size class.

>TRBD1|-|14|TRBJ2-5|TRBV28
TGTGCCAGCAGTTTAGCAGGGGGCGGCAAGACCCAGTACTTC
CASSLAGGGKTQYF
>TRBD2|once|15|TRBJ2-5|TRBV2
TGTGCCAGCTCGGCGGGAGGGCTGCGGTGGGAGACCCAGTACTTC
CASSAGGLRWETQYF
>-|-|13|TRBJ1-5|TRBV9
TGTGCCAGCAGCGTGGAAGGGCATCAGCCCCAGCATTTT
CASSVEGHQPQHF
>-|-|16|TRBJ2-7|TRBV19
TGTGCCAGTAGTATAACCCCACAGGGCGGTCTCAGCGAGCAGTACTTC
CASSITPQGGLSEQYF
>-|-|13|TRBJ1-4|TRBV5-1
TGCGCCAGCAGCTTGGGGGCAGGTGAAAAACTGTTTTTT
CASSLGAGEKLFF
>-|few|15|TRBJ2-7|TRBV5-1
TGCGCCAGCAGTCAGCGAGCGGTCTCTTTCGACGAGCAGTACTTC
CASSQRAVSFDEQYF
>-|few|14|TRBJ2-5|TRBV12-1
TGTGCCAGCAGCCCAGCGGGAGGTTGTGAGACCCAGTACTTC
CASSPAGGCETQYF
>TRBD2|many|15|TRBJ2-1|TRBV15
TGTGCCACCAGCAGAGAACTAGCGGGAGGGCCTGTTATGTTCTTC
CATSRELAGGPVMFF
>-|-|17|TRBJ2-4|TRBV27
TGTGCCAGCAGTTTATTGGGGACAAACGGGTTCGAGAACATTCAGTACTTC
CASSLLGTNGFENIQYF
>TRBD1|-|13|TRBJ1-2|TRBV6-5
TGTGCCAGCAGTTACGAAGGACAGGGGGCCTACACCTTC
CASSYEGQGAYTF
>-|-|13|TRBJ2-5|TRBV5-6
TGTGCCAGCAGCGCATACGGGCAAGAGACCCAGTACTTC
CASSAYGQETQYF
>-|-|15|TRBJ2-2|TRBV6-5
TGTGCCAGCAGAGCTCTGGGGGGGAACACCGGGGAGCTGTTTTTT
CASRALGGNTGELFF
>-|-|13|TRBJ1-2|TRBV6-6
TGTGCCAGCAGTCACCGGAGGGATTTTGGCTACACCTTC
CASSHRRDFGYTF
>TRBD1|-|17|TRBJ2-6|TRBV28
TGTGCCAGCAGACAGGGACAGGGCTCTGACGGGGCCAACGTCCTGACTTTC
CASRQGQGSDGANVLTF
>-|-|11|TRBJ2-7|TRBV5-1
TGCGCCAGCAGCTTTGGTGACGAGCAGTACTTC
CASSFGDEQYF
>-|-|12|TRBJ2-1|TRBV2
TGTGCCAGCAGTTGGGGAATCGATGAGCAGTTCTTC
CASSWGIDEQFF
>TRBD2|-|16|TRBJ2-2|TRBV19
TGTGCCAGTATTCCCCGGGGTAGCGGGTTGACCGGGGAGCTGTTTTTT
CASIPRGSGLTGELFF
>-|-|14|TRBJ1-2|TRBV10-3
TGTGCCATCCCCACCGGGGCAGTGGACTATGGCTACACCTTC
CAIPTGAVDYGYTF
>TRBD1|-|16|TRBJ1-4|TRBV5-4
TGTGCCAGCAGCGCTACCGGGACAGGGGTGAATGAAAAACTGTTTTTT
CASSATGTGVNEKLFF
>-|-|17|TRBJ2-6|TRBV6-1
TGTGCCAGCAGTGCCGGGACGAGCCGCTCTGGGGCCAACGTCCTGACTTTC
CASSAGTSRSGANVLTF
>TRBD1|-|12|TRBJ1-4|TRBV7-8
TGTGCCAGTACAGGGGAAAATGAAAAACTGTTTTTT
CASTGENEKLFF
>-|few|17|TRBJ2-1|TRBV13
TGTGCCAGCAGCCCCCAGGCGACCCGGGAAGCTTACAATGAGCAGTTCTTC
CASSPQATREAYNEQFF
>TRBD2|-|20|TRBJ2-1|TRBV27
TGTGCCAGCAGTAAGAGACCGACTAGCGGGTCTCTGGGGCTCTACAATGAGCAGTTCTTC
CASSKRPTSGSLGLYNEQFF
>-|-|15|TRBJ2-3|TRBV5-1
TGCGCCAGCTCCCGGCGGGGCGGGGATATAGATACGCAGTATTTT
CASSRRGGDIDTQYF
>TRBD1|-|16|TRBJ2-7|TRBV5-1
TGCGCCAGCAGCAAAGGAGGACAGGGGGAAACCTACGAGCAGTACTTC
CASSKGGQGETYEQYF
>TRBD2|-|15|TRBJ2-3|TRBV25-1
TGTGCCAGCAGTGCTAAACTAGCGGGAGCAGATACGCAGTATTTT
CASSAKLAGADTQYF
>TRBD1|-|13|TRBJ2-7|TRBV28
TGTGCCAGCAGCTCCGGACAGGGGACCGAGCAGTACTTC
CASSSGQGTEQYF
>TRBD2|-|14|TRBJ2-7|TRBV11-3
TGTGCCAGCAGCTCAGGGGGACTAGCGGACGAGCAGTACTTC
CASSSGGLADEQYF
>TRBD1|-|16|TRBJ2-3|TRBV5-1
TGCGCCAGCAGCTTGGAAGGGACAGGGGAGACAGATACGCAGTATTTT
CASSLEGTGETDTQYF
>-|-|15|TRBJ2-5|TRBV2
TGTGCCAGCAGTACCGCCCGGGGCCCTCAAGAGACCCAGTACTTC
CASSTARGPQETQYF
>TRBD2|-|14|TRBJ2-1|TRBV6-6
TGTGCCACCTCAGCGGGAGGCTTTGACAATGAGCAGTTCTTC
CATSAGGFDNEQFF
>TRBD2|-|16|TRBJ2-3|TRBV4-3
TGCGCCAGCAGCGACAGACTAGCGCTTCTGGGAGATACGCAGTATTTT
CASSDRLALLGDTQYF
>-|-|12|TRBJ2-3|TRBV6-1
TGTGCCAGCAACCAATTAACAGATACGCAGTATTTT
CASNQLTDTQYF
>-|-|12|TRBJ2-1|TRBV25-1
TGTGCCAGCAGTCGAGAGGGCAATGAGCAGTTCTTC
CASSREGNEQFF
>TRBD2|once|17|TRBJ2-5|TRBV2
TGTGCCAGCAGCGCCGGACTAGCGGGAGGAAACCAAGAGACCCAGTACTTC
CASSAGLAGGNQETQYF
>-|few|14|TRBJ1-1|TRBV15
TGTGCCACCAGCAGAGGTGACACGAACACTGAAGCTTTCTTT
CATSRGDTNTEAFF
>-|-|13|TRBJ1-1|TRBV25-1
TGTGCCAGCAACCGACAGGAACACACTGAAGCTTTCTTT
CASNRQEHTEAFF
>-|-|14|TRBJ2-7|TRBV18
TGTGCCAGCTCACCATTGGGGACTCTTAACGAGCAGTACTTC
CASSPLGTLNEQYF
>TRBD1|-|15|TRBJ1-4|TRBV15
TGTGCCACCGCGTCGGGACAGCGGGAAAATGAAAAACTGTTTTTT
CATASGQRENEKLFF
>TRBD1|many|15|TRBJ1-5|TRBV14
TGTGCCAGCAGCCGGGACAGGGACCTCAATCAGCCCCAGCATTTT
CASSRDRDLNQPQHF
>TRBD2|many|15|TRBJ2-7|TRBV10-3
TGTGCCATCAGTGGGTCGGGACTAGTGGGGCGAGAGCAGTACTTC
CAISGSGLVGREQYF
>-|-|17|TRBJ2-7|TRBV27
TGTGCCAGCAGTTCCCAACGGATGAGGGGCTTTCCCTACGAGCAGTACTTC
CASSSQRMRGFPYEQYF
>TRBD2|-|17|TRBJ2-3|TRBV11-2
TGTGCCAGCAGCGCGACTAGCGGGAGACCTAGCACAGATACGCAGTATTTT
CASSATSGRPSTDTQYF
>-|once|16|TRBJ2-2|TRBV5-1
TGCGCCAGCAGCTTGGGAGCGCAGGGGTACACCGGGGAGCTGTTTTTT
CASSLGAQGYTGELFF
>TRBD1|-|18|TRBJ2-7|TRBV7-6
TGTGCCAGCAGCTTAAACCCCCAATCCGGGACAGGGTCCTACGAGCAGTACTTC
CASSLNPQSGTGSYEQYF
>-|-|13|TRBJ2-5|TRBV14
TGTGCCAGCAGCCAGGGCGGTGGGGAGACCCAGTACTTC
CASSQGGGETQYF
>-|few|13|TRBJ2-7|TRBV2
TGTGCCAGCAGTGAAGGGACATACTACGAGCAGTACTTC
CASSEGTYYEQYF
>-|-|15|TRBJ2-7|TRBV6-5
TGTGCCAGCAGTAACCGCGGGAAGGCTTCCTACGAGCAGTACTTC
CASSNRGKASYEQYF
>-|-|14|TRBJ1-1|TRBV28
TGTGCCGGGGCGCCGACTGGGGGGAGTCCTGAAGCTTTCTTT
CAGAPTGGSPEAFF
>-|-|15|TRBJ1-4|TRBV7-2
TGTGCCAGCAGCTTATCGGTGGGGCGTAATGAAAAACTGTTTTTT
CASSLSVGRNEKLFF
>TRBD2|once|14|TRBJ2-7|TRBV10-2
TGCGCCAGCAAAGCAGCGGGAGGGCCCTACGAGCAGTACTTC
CASKAAGGPYEQYF
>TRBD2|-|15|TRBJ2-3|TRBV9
TGTGCCAGCAGCGCCGCCGGACTAGCTCGCGATACGCAGTATTTT
CASSAAGLARDTQYF
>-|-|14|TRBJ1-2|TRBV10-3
TGTGCCATCAGCTATGTTCGGTCAGAATATGGCTACACCTTC
CAISYVRSEYGYTF
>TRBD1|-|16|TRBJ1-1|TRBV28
TGTGCCAGCGGCGCTTTCAGGGGGGGGCGATGGACTGAAGCTTTCTTT
CASGAFRGGRWTEAFF
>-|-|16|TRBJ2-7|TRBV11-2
TGTGCCAGCAGCCTCCAGCAGGGGGGGACGGGGTACGAGCAGTACTTC
CASSLQQGGTGYEQYF
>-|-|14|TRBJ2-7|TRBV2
TGTGCCAGCAGTGAATTACGGAACCTCTACGAGCAGTACTTC
CASSELRNLYEQYF
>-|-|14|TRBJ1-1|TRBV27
TGTGCCAGCAGTTTATCGGGTACAGGGTTTGAAGCTTTCTTT
CASSLSGTGFEAFF